This T cell receptor beta chain derives from a study of post-analysis software for immune sequencing data. Study-level background: The cohort encompassed relapsing-remitting, secondary progressive and progressive-relapsing multiple sclerosis disease courses. Study-level findings and limits: Among 5 or 6 TRBV segments more frequent in patients than controls were TRBV5-6, TRBV5-1 and TRBV20-1. People with multiple sclerosis had a significantly lower normalized Chao1 diversity than controls did.

V lost 0 bases and J 5 bases, leaving 16 bases between the germline ends. CDR1 DFQATT and CDR2 SNEGSKA come from the germline V gene (reference sequence). The CDR3 loop spans 15 amino acids. This clonotype was seen a handful of times. Its target is not known. Unique molecular identifiers were present in the TCR beta cDNA libraries. Researchers reported 520,000 or so cDNA molecules coming from around 1 to 9.1 million T cells. TCRdb recomputed calls from the PCR reads with MiXCR, one row per CDR3 protein. The data hold about 570,000 distinct CDR3 sequences, with 34% observed a single time. This receptor was taken from a girl aged 2-17 years with multiple sclerosis. Material for sequencing was blood. V and J are TRBV20-1 and TRBJ1-2; no reliable D call. DNA of the CDR3: TGCAGTGCTAGAGATGTTTTCCTCCTGGGATATGGCTACACCTTC. It translates to CSARDVFLLGYGYTF.